Sequencing of this T cell receptor (beta chain) was carried out in a study of cytomegalovirus exposure and HLA in healthy donors. The PCR used 60 Vbeta and 13 Jbeta primers. As originally analysed: In a later analysis, of 79 million or so unique beta chains, some 10 million appeared in at least two donors. The protocol was immunoSEQ multiplex PCR, while the TCRdb copy is restricted to in-frame clones and leaves out a portion. That table supplies the V and J calls and clone size; D and trimming were determined from the DNA. The sample contains 120,000 to 150,000 clones, 60% to 85% of which appear only once. This clone showed up just once. Antigen: not known. Findings and limits, study-wide: Sequencing depth across donors, presence/absence analyses assumed, was roughly uniform.

CDR1 is SEHNR and CDR2 is FQNEAQ in the germline V gene (reference sequence). This CDR3 contains 17 residues. Trimming removed 3 bases from V and 0 bases from J; junction bases left unmatched: 5. This chain joins TRBV7-9 and TRBJ2-1, with 10 bases matching TRBD1. Sequenced material: PBMCs. This clonotype was sampled from a man aged 35-49 years in good health and CMV-seropositive. The CDR3 here is CASSFTRDRGSYNEQFF. The CDR3 DNA is TGTGCCAGCAGCTTCACCCGGGACAGGGGCTCCTACAATGAGCAGTTCTTC.